The 5 T cell receptor beta chains below all came from one sample that was sequenced in a study of OX40 agonist ivuxolimab in advanced cancers. Generated by immunoSEQ multiplex PCR, the TCRdb table keeps only in-frame clones and is missing some. Of 60,000 to 70,000 clones in the sample, about 85% were seen once. Sequencing used CD4+ or CD8+ T cells sorted from blood, obtained in a trial of the OX40 agonist ivuxolimab. These receptors all come from an adult with an advanced solid tumor such as melanoma, head and neck, liver or kidney cancer.

The chain recombines TRBV11-3 with TRBJ2-1, with 8 positions matching TRBD1. The V segment lost 5 bases and the J segment 12 bases; nucleotides outside the gene matches: 12. The CDR3 extends over 14 amino acids. CDR1 and CDR2 (germline): SGHNT, YENEEA. The CDR3 is CASSIGTGGVRQFF. CDR3 DNA sequence: TGTGCCAGCAGCATCGGTACAGGGGGAGTGAGGCAGTTCTTC.

This clone was seen a single time. The V call is TRBV28, the J call TRBJ2-1, with a weak D call TRBD1 (6 bases). With 4 bases removed from V and 9 bases from J, the gap between germline ends came to 19 bases. Germline V CDR1 and CDR2: MDHEN, SYDVKM. The CDR3 loop spans 15 amino acids. The CDR3 is CASSSQGIFRGEQFF. The CDR3 nucleotides are TGTGCCAGCAGTTCCCAAGGGATATTCAGGGGTGAGCAGTTCTTC.

This clone was recorded only once. This chain joins TRBV5-6 and TRBJ1-6; D uncertain. The V end lost 4 bases, the J end lost 9 bases, and 17 bases lay between the germline ends. The CDR3 has 15 amino acids. Per the germline V gene, CDR1 is SGHDT and CDR2 is YYEEEE. The CDR3 DNA follows: TGTGCCAGCAGCCGAAAGACTGAGAATGGTTCACCCCTCCACTTT. Its translation: CASSRKTENGSPLHF.

This chain links TRBV18 with TRBJ1-1; 7 bases are shared with TRBD1. The CDR3 consists of 15 residues. V shed 4 bases, J shed 2 bases, and the junction held 7 bases outside the gene matches. Per the germline V gene, CDR1 is KGHSH and CDR2 is LQKENI. The CDR3 sequence is CASSLTGQTNTEAFF. For the CDR3, the DNA is TGTGCCAGCTCACTCACGGGACAGACAAACACTGAAGCTTTCTTT.

J is TRBJ2-7 and V is TRBV27; 9 nucleotides line up with TRBD1. The junction had 8 bases not matched to a gene; V was cut back by 6 bases and J by 5 bases. CDR1 MNHEY and CDR2 SMNVEV come from the germline V gene (reference sequence). The CDR3 runs to 14 residues. CDR3 loop: CASRGTGSSHEQYF. As DNA, the CDR3 is TGTGCCAGCAGGGGGACAGGGAGTTCCCACGAGCAGTACTTC.